One sample yielded the 27 T cell receptor beta chains listed below, sequenced in a study of shared clonotypes between healthy human individuals (dated by TCRdb to 2019 to 2021). CD8 naive samples consisted of CD45RO-negative cells that were positively selected for CCR7, yielding a CD45RA+CCR7+ population without TemRA cells. Receptors were amplified or captured by the immunoSEQ multiplex PCR assay. Here the immuneACCESS table is served through TCRdb, limited to in-frame sequences with V and J called. Missing clones are a known gap in these copies; in checked studies unresolved V genes cover under half, and the rest lacks a known reason. The sample table shows millions of clones, and approximately 94% are seen once. The ten largest account for under 2% of the sample. The sample comprised naive CD8+ T cells from PBMCs. The cell subset or site label, read with the paper, signifies: CD45RA+CCR7+. All receptors derive from a man younger than 30 in good health. Some clones in this sample may be carry-over from other donors' samples.

This chain links TRBV25-1 with TRBJ2-1; TRBD2 is a possible D gene (6 bases). This CDR3 contains 16 residues. Germline V CDR1 and CDR2: MGHDK, SYGVNS. V shed 4 bases and J shed 2 bases, with 15 bases lying between them. Written as DNA, the CDR3 is TGTGCCAGCAGTGGACCGGGCGGGATCCCCTACAATGAGCAGTTCTTC. This codes for CASSGPGGIPYNEQFF. Full variable domain (missing parts from reference TRBV25-1 and TRBJ2-1): EADIYQTPRYLVIGTGKKITLECSQTMGHDKMYWYQQDPGMELHLIHYSYGVNSTEKGDLSSESTVSRIRTEHFPLTLESARPSHTSQYLCASSGPGGIPYNEQFFGPGTRLTVL.

This clone appeared once. The V gene is TRBV25-1, the J gene TRBJ2-7; either TRBD1 or TRBD2 may fit D (5 bases each). The CDR3 sequence is 12 residues long. Germline V CDR1 and CDR2: MGHDK, SYGVNS. The V end was cut by 6 bases, the J end by 5 bases, with 11 bases between. This CDR3 reads CASRGPGNEQYF. DNA for the CDR3: TGTGCCAGCAGGGGGCCCGGGAACGAGCAGTACTTC.

The chain employs TRBV5-6 and TRBJ1-2; D is unresolved. The CDR3 loop spans 11 amino acids. The ends were cut back, 4 bases at V and 8 bases at J, with 9 bases in the middle. The germline V gene encodes CDR1 SGHDT and CDR2 YYEEEE. CDR3 sequence (DNA): TGTGCCAGCAGCCAGGTCGGGGGCTACACCTTC. Amino acid sequence: CASSQVGGYTF.

The rearrangement links TRBV19 to TRBJ2-7, with 8 bases aligning to TRBD2. The CDR3 runs to 17 residues. V shed 3 bases and J 4 bases; nucleotides not matched to a gene: 14. Per germline, CDR1 LNHDA and CDR2 SQIVND (reference sequence). CDR3 residues: CASSMTRLSGAMYEQYF. For the CDR3, the DNA is TGTGCCAGTAGTATGACACGTCTTAGCGGGGCTATGTACGAGCAGTACTTC.

Regarding this clone: Other DNA sequences in the sample encode the same CDR3. The chain has TRBV28 and TRBJ2-1, with D perhaps matching TRBD2 (5 bases). From germline, CDR1 is MDHEN and CDR2 SYDVKM. Deletions cut 4 bases from V and 10 bases from J, with 5 bases between. The CDR3 is made up of 10 amino acids. CDR3 sequence: CASSSGEQFF. In DNA, the CDR3 is TGTGCCAGCAGTTCGGGAGAGCAGTTCTTC.

This clone has just one count. This sequence joins TRBV11-2 and TRBJ2-1; 14 bases map to TRBD2. V lost 5 bases and J lost 9; bases outside the gene matches: 9. The CDR3 contains 16 residues. Germline CDR1 SGHAT, CDR2 FQNNGV. The CDR3: CASSLGLAGGEGEQFF. CDR3 nucleotide sequence: TGTGCCAGCAGCCTCGGACTAGCGGGAGGCGAGGGTGAGCAGTTCTTC.

The chain links TRBV28 to TRBJ2-7; a weak D match, TRBD2 (5 bases). V lost 6 bases and J 5 bases, leaving 17 bases between the germline ends. Germline V lookup: CDR1 MDHEN, CDR2 SYDVKM. There are 14 residues in the CDR3. The CDR3 DNA reads as TGTGCCAGCAGCCGGGGAGACTCTCAACACGAGCAGTACTTC. Encoded protein: CASSRGDSQHEQYF.

This clone was picked up one time. J is TRBJ2-1 and V is TRBV27, with TRBD2 matching 7 bases. After removal of 5 bases from V and 5 bases from J, the junction contained 9 bases not matched to a gene. Germline CDR1 MNHEY, CDR2 SMNVEV (reference sequence). The CDR3 extends over 15 amino acids. CDR3 protein: CASSPRDYGNNEQFF. The CDR3 DNA is TGTGCCAGCAGTCCCCGGGACTACGGCAACAATGAGCAGTTCTTC.

To note about this clone: The identical CDR3 is also encoded by other nucleotide sequences in the sample. V gene TRBV27 combines with J gene TRBJ1-3, with D possibly matching TRBD1 (5 bases). CDR1 is MNHEY, CDR2 SMNVEV, per germline (reference sequence). The ends were cut back, 2 bases at V and 1 base at J, with 9 bases in the middle. CDR3 length: 15 amino acids. CDR3 coding DNA: TGTGCCAGCAGTTTAACGGGGGGATCTGGAAACACCATATATTTT. Amino acid sequence: CASSLTGGSGNTIYF.

Remarks on this clone: This sample includes further DNA sequences coding for the same CDR3. The chain has TRBV29-1 and TRBJ2-7; 8 bases line up with TRBD1. Germline V gives CDR1 SQVTM, CDR2 ANQGSEA. The length of the CDR3 is 13 residues. V dropped 4 bases and J dropped 2; count of bases not matched to a gene: 4. The CDR3 nucleotides read TGCAGCGTTGTGGGACAGGCAACCTACGAGCAGTACTTC. Its protein is CSVVGQATYEQYF.

The chain is built from TRBV27 and TRBJ2-7, with D perhaps given as TRBD1 or TRBD2 (5 bases each). The CDR3 covers 16 residues. V lost 7 bases and J 2 bases, leaving 21 bases between the germline ends. CDR1 is MNHEY, CDR2 SMNVEV, per germline (reference sequence). CDR3 sequence: CASTFRGGHPPYEQYF. CDR3 nucleotides: TGTGCCAGCACCTTTAGGGGCGGGCACCCCCCCTACGAGCAGTACTTC.

This sequence joins TRBV19 and TRBJ2-1; D may correspond to TRBD1 or TRBD2 (5 bases each). This CDR3 comprises 15 residues. Trimming left V 4 bases short and J 15 bases short, with 25 bases between. Per the germline V gene, CDR1 is LNHDA and CDR2 is SQIVND (reference sequence). The CDR3 loop reads CASSTFGAKLSGRFF. CDR3 coding DNA: TGTGCCAGTAGTACATTCGGGGCCAAGCTATCAGGGCGGTTCTTC.

Worth noting for this clone: Distinct nucleotide sequences in the sample also encode this CDR3. The genes are TRBV30 and TRBJ2-7; D is possibly TRBD2 (5 bases). CDR1 and CDR2 from the germline V gene are GTSNPN and SVGIG (reference sequence). Trimming left V 3 bases short and J 2 bases short, with 8 bases between. The CDR3 length is 12 residues. The CDR3 loop is CAWRGSPYEQYF. The CDR3 DNA reads as TGTGCCTGGAGGGGGAGCCCCTACGAGCAGTACTTC. Combining the CDR3 with reference TRBV30 and TRBJ2-7 gives the whole variable domain SQTIHQWPATLVQPVGSPLSLECTVEGTSNPNLYWYRQAAGRGLQLLFYSVGIGQISSEVPQNLSASRPQDRQFILSSKKLLLSDSGFYLCAWRGSPYEQYFGPGTRLTVT.

The V gene is TRBV7-9, the J gene TRBJ2-5; 14 bases agree with TRBD2. V gave up 5 bases and J gave up 3 bases; unmatched junction bases: 2. Looked up from germline, CDR1 is SEHNR and CDR2 is FQNEAQ (reference sequence). The CDR3 is made up of 15 amino acids. The CDR3 DNA sequence: TGTGCCAGCAGCCTGGGACTAGCGGGAGAAGAGACCCAGTACTTC. Protein product: CASSLGLAGEETQYF.

In this sample, this clone turned up once. The rearrangement uses TRBV19 and TRBJ1-1, with a weak D call TRBD1 (5 bases). V lost 7 bases, J lost 5 bases, and 20 bases lay in between. Per germline, CDR1 LNHDA and CDR2 SQIVND (reference sequence). The CDR3 runs to 15 residues. The CDR3 is CASNAGSGTETEAFF. Written as DNA, the CDR3 is TGTGCCAGTAACGCAGGGTCCGGTACCGAGACTGAAGCTTTCTTT.

This chain uses TRBV5-4 with TRBJ2-3; TRBD2 agrees at 9 bases. The CDR3 extends over 14 amino acids. The V gene end was trimmed by 7 bases and the J gene end by 5 bases; junction bases not matched to a gene: 8. The germline CDR1 and CDR2 sequences are SGHNT and YYREEE (reference sequence). The CDR3 coding sequence is TGTGCCAGCGGCCCCGAGCGGGAGGTAGATACGCAGTATTTT. It yields the protein CASGPEREVDTQYF.

The rearrangement uses TRBV19 and TRBJ2-3, with D perhaps matching TRBD2 (6 bases). The CDR3 is 14 amino acids. V lost 2 bases, J lost 4 bases, and 10 bases lay in between. Germline CDR1 and CDR2: LNHDA and SQIVND (reference sequence). The CDR3 protein is CASSIKGGADTQYF. In nucleotides, the CDR3 is TGTGCCAGTAGTATAAAGGGAGGCGCAGATACGCAGTATTTT.

In regard to this clone: This CDR3 is also generated by other DNA sequences in the sample. The chain joins TRBV9 to TRBJ2-1, with D possibly being TRBD2 (5 bases). Germline V gives CDR1 SGDLS, CDR2 YYNGEE. V was trimmed by 1 base and J by 5 bases, leaving 7 bases between them. The CDR3 has 13 amino acids. CDR3: CASSVSGNNEQFF. The DNA for the CDR3 is TGTGCCAGCAGCGTAAGCGGTAACAATGAGCAGTTCTTC.

V usage is TRBV4-3 and J usage is TRBJ1-2; 7 positions agree with TRBD1. Germline CDR1 and CDR2: LGHNA and YSLEER. Trimming cost V 2 bases and J 4 bases; bases outside gene matches: 13. The CDR3 loop spans 17 amino acids. This CDR3 is CASSQSRRDSPRYGYTF. CDR3 DNA: TGCGCCAGCAGCCAAAGCCGGAGGGACAGCCCACGCTATGGCTACACCTTC.

As concerns this clone: Other DNA sequences of this sample code for an identical CDR3. The J gene is TRBJ1-1, the V gene TRBV7-3, with D tentatively TRBD1 (6 bases). V was shortened by 1 base and J by 1 base, with 10 bases between the two germline ends. The CDR3 extends over 15 amino acids. Looked up from germline, CDR1 is SGHTA and CDR2 is FQGTGA. Written as DNA, the CDR3 is TGTGCCAGCAGCTTAATCAGGGGTAAGAACACTGAAGCTTTCTTT. This gives the protein CASSLIRGKNTEAFF.

This chain connects TRBV29-1 to TRBJ1-1; perhaps TRBD1 as D (6 bases). The ends were cut back, 4 bases at V and 1 base at J, with 13 bases in the middle. Germline V gene sequence: CDR1 SQVTM, CDR2 ANQGSEA. There are 14 residues in the CDR3. CDR3 sequence reads: CSVGGGGENTEAFF. For the CDR3, the DNA is TGCAGCGTTGGGGGCGGGGGCGAGAACACTGAAGCTTTCTTT. The variable domain in full, completed from reference TRBV29-1 and TRBJ1-1, reads SAVISQKPSRDICQRGTSLTIQCQVDSQVTMMFWYRQQPGQSLTLIATANQGSEATYESGFVIDKFPISRPNLTFSTLTVSNMSPEDSSIYLCSVGGGGENTEAFFGQGTRLTVV.

The V call is TRBV27, the J call TRBJ2-1, with 7 bases that match TRBD1. After removal of 6 bases from V and 6 bases from J, the junction contained 11 bases not matched to a gene. Looked up from germline, CDR1 is MNHEY and CDR2 is SMNVEV (reference sequence). The CDR3 runs 15 residues. The CDR3 is CASSPGQIVSNEQFF. For the CDR3, the DNA is TGTGCCAGCAGCCCGGGACAGATAGTGAGCAATGAGCAGTTCTTC.

The chain has TRBV7-9 and TRBJ2-7; D perhaps matches TRBD1 (6 bases). CDR1 and CDR2 from the germline V gene are SEHNR and FQNEAQ (reference sequence). The CDR3 has 15 residues. Trimming took off 2 bases at V and 2 bases at J, with 13 bases between the two ends. The CDR3 DNA follows: TGTGCCAGCAGCTTATCGGGACAAGAAACCTACGAGCAGTACTTC. It specifies CASSLSGQETYEQYF.

The J gene is TRBJ1-2, the V gene TRBV6-4, with TRBD1 as a possible D gene (5 bases). The CDR3 is 12 amino acids. Per the germline V gene, CDR1 is MRHNA and CDR2 is SNTAGT. The ends were cut back, 7 bases at V and 5 bases at J, with 11 bases in the middle. The CDR3 protein is CASTAGGYGYTF. CDR3 sequence (DNA): TGTGCCAGCACCGCGGGGGGGTATGGCTACACCTTC.

J is TRBJ2-2 and V is TRBV7-9, with 8 bases aligning to TRBD2. The CDR3 has 19 amino acids. In germline, CDR1 is SEHNR, CDR2 FQNEAQ (reference sequence). Germline trimming cut 1 base from V and 0 bases from J; bases unmatched to any gene: 10. Written as DNA, the CDR3 is TGTGCCAGCAGCTTAGGGGGTCTTAGCGGGGCCACGAACACCGGGGAGCTGTTTTTT. Translating gives CASSLGGLSGATNTGELFF.

V and J are TRBV11-2 and TRBJ2-5; D gene uncertain. V lost 4 bases and J 3 bases, leaving 9 bases between the germline ends. The germline V gene encodes CDR1 SGHAT and CDR2 FQNNGV. The CDR3 spans 13 residues. In nucleotides, the CDR3 is TGTGCCAGCAGCTCCGGAGAAGAAGAGACCCAGTACTTC. Translating it yields CASSSGEEETQYF.

The V gene is TRBV4-2, the J gene TRBJ2-3; D tentatively reads TRBD1 or TRBD2 (5 bases each). The CDR3 is 13 amino acids. From germline, CDR1 is LGHNA and CDR2 YNFKEQ. Trimming left V 6 bases short and J 2 bases short, with 9 bases between. The CDR3 region is CASRGPLTDTQYF. CDR3 DNA sequence: TGTGCCAGCAGGGGACCGCTCACAGATACGCAGTATTTT.